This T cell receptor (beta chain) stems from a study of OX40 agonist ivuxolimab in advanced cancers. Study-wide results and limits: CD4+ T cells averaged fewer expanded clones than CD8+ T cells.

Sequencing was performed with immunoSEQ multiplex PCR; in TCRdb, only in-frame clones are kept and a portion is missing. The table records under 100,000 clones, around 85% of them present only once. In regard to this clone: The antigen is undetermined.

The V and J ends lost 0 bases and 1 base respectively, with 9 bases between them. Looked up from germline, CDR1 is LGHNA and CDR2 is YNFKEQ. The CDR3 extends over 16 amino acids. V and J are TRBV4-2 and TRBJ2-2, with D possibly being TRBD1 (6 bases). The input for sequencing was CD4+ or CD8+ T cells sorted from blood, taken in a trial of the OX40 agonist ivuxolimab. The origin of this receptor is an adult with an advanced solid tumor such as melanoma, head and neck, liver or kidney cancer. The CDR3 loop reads CASSQEGGVNTGELFF. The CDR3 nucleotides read TGTGCCAGCAGCCAAGAAGGGGGAGTGAACACCGGGGAGCTGTTTTTT.